This T cell receptor (beta chain) was sequenced in a study of T-cell memory formation after mild COVID-19. Germline V gene data show CDR1 as SGHRS and CDR2 as YFSETQ. The CDR3 consists of 14 residues. Points on this clonotype: The junction differs from germline at one of its ends, possibly a read error.

TCRdb re-analysed the 5' RACE reads in MiXCR, keeping a single row per CDR3 protein. The sample records a few hundred thousand distinct CDR3 sequences, roughly 20% being singletons. This sequence joins TRBV5-1 and TRBJ1-1, with D uncertain. This sequence originates from an adult woman who had mild COVID-19 (a few samples of this study predate the infection). Cell type and time point are not known. The material sequenced was PBMCs or a T cell subset sorted from them (not recorded which). The CDR3 DNA is TGCGCCAGCTGCTTGGATTCAGGAAACACTGAAGCTTTCTTT. It translates to CASCLDSGNTEAFF.